The rows below give T cell receptor beta chains drawn from one sample of a study of blood T cell repertoires in COVID-19. Profiling relied on immunoSEQ multiplex PCR, and the TCRdb table lists in-frame clones only, not all of them. The table has about 220,000 clones, roughly 84% seen once. The sequenced sample consisted of peripheral blood. The receptors originated from a man aged 50 to 59 with active or convalescent COVID-19. Both conserved end residues are part of each CDR3. The D gene is left open where the match is weak. Expanded clones are given a class, and other clones once, few, many or no size at all.

size: -
D: -
J: TRBJ2-5
V: TRBV24-1
CDR3: CATSDLRDIMGETQYF
DNA: TGTGCCACCAGTGATTTAAGGGACATTATGGGAGAGACCCAGTACTTC

size: -
D: TRBD1
J: TRBJ1-2
V: TRBV28
CDR3: CASSLLLAGGRYGYTF
DNA: TGTGCCAGCAGTTTATTATTAGCAGGGGGTCGGTATGGCTACACCTTC

size: -
D: -
J: TRBJ2-7
V: TRBV7-9
CDR3: CASSLEYRETYEQYF
DNA: TGTGCCAGCAGCTTAGAGTACAGGGAGACCTACGAGCAGTACTTC

size: -
D: -
J: TRBJ2-5
V: TRBV6-2/TRBV6-3
CDR3: CASSPQETQYF
DNA: TGTGCCAGCAGTCCGCAAGAGACCCAGTACTTC

size: -
D: TRBD1
J: TRBJ1-2
V: TRBV19
CDR3: CASTWGQGRGYTF
DNA: TGTGCCAGTACTTGGGGACAGGGCCGTGGCTACACCTTC

size: -
D: -
J: TRBJ1-6
V: TRBV28
CDR3: CASSARVYNSPLHF
DNA: TGTGCCAGCAGTGCCCGGGTTTATAATTCACCCCTCCACTTT

size: -
D: TRBD2
J: TRBJ2-1
V: TRBV7-3
CDR3: CASSLSGSSYNEQFF
DNA: TGTGCCAGCAGCTTAAGCGGGAGCTCCTACAATGAGCAGTTCTTC

size: few
D: -
J: TRBJ1-1
V: TRBV5-6
CDR3: CASSQGMNTEAFF
DNA: TGTGCCAGCAGCCAGGGAATGAACACTGAAGCTTTCTTT

size: -
D: TRBD1
J: TRBJ2-5
V: TRBV2
CDR3: CASSGDSQETQYF
DNA: TGTGCCAGCAGTGGGGACAGCCAAGAGACCCAGTACTTC

size: -
D: TRBD2
J: TRBJ2-1
V: TRBV19
CDR3: CASSMGLAPNEQFF
DNA: TGTGCCAGTAGTATGGGACTAGCACCCAATGAGCAGTTCTTC

size: once
D: TRBD1
J: TRBJ2-1
V: TRBV4-2
CDR3: CASSLDRGTYNEQFF
DNA: TGTGCCAGCAGCCTCGACAGGGGCACCTACAATGAGCAGTTCTTC

size: -
D: TRBD1
J: TRBJ1-6
V: TRBV6-1
CDR3: CASSELRGPDNSPLHF
DNA: TGTGCCAGCAGTGAACTTAGGGGGCCAGACAATTCACCCCTCCACTTT

size: once
D: -
J: TRBJ1-1
V: TRBV25-1
CDR3: CASSTVGGSEAFF
DNA: TGTGCCAGCAGTACCGTCGGGGGTTCTGAAGCTTTCTTT

size: -
D: TRBD1
J: TRBJ1-1
V: TRBV30
CDR3: CAWSSLHSRTGKNTEAFF
DNA: TGTGCCTGGAGTTCTCTCCATTCCCGGACAGGAAAGAACACTGAAGCTTTCTTT

size: once
D: TRBD1
J: TRBJ2-5
V: TRBV2
CDR3: CASSAPQGAGETQYF
DNA: TGTGCCAGCAGTGCTCCTCAGGGGGCGGGAGAGACCCAGTACTTC

size: few
D: -
J: TRBJ2-3
V: TRBV27
CDR3: CASSPRDWVVADTQYF
DNA: TGTGCCAGCAGCCCCAGGGACTGGGTGGTTGCAGATACGCAGTATTTT

size: -
D: -
J: TRBJ2-1
V: TRBV6-2/TRBV6-3
CDR3: CASSSQGGEQFF
DNA: TGTGCCAGCAGCTCTCAGGGGGGTGAGCAGTTCTTC

size: -
D: -
J: TRBJ1-5
V: TRBV6-1
CDR3: CASSDDRYSRNQPQHF
DNA: TGTGCCAGCAGTGACGACAGGTATAGTCGCAATCAGCCCCAGCATTTT

size: -
D: -
J: TRBJ1-2
V: TRBV28
CDR3: CASTTPRAGPLSYGYTF
DNA: TGTGCCAGCACCACACCCAGGGCAGGCCCACTTAGCTATGGCTACACCTTC

size: -
D: TRBD2
J: TRBJ2-3
V: TRBV19
CDR3: CASSISGALGTDTQYF
DNA: TGTGCCAGTAGTATAAGCGGGGCTCTAGGCACAGATACGCAGTATTTT

size: -
D: TRBD1
J: TRBJ2-1
V: TRBV5-1
CDR3: CASSLEQGSYNEQFF
DNA: TGCGCCAGCAGCTTGGAACAGGGGTCCTACAATGAGCAGTTCTTC

size: -
D: -
J: TRBJ1-2
V: TRBV4-1
CDR3: CASSQPLGQGTAGYTF
DNA: TGCGCCAGCAGCCAACCGCTAGGGCAGGGAACGGCTGGCTACACCTTC

size: -
D: -
J: TRBJ2-2
V: TRBV6-1
CDR3: CASSDLRGHASGELFF
DNA: TGTGCCAGCAGTGATTTGCGGGGTCATGCTAGCGGGGAGCTGTTTTTT

size: -
D: TRBD2
J: TRBJ2-1
V: TRBV27
CDR3: CASSRAGGRGPYNEQFF
DNA: TGTGCCAGCAGCAGGGCCGGCGGGAGGGGTCCCTACAATGAGCAGTTCTTC

size: -
D: -
J: TRBJ2-3
V: TRBV9
CDR3: CASSPRYGITDTQYF
DNA: TGTGCCAGCAGCCCCCGGTACGGGATCACAGATACGCAGTATTTT

size: -
D: TRBD1
J: TRBJ1-1
V: TRBV7-8
CDR3: CASSLATGALNTEAFF
DNA: TGTGCCAGCAGCTTAGCGACAGGGGCCCTGAACACTGAAGCTTTCTTT

size: -
D: TRBD1
J: TRBJ2-1
V: TRBV5-4
CDR3: CASRIGQGAYNEQFF
DNA: TGTGCCAGCAGAATCGGACAGGGGGCCTACAATGAGCAGTTCTTC

size: -
D: -
J: TRBJ2-3
V: TRBV9
CDR3: CASSTRGVAAFTDTQYF
DNA: TGTGCCAGCAGCACTAGAGGGGTAGCGGCGTTCACAGATACGCAGTATTTT

size: -
D: TRBD1
J: TRBJ1-2
V: TRBV7-8
CDR3: CASSLGQGGYGYTF
DNA: TGTGCCAGCAGCTTAGGACAGGGTGGCTATGGCTACACCTTC

size: -
D: -
J: TRBJ1-2
V: TRBV15
CDR3: CATSRVGLTATQGYTF
DNA: TGTGCCACCAGCAGAGTAGGGCTGACAGCGACCCAGGGCTACACCTTC

size: -
D: TRBD1
J: TRBJ2-1
V: TRBV9
CDR3: CASSVDSPDRARYNEQFF
DNA: TGTGCCAGCAGCGTAGATTCCCCGGACAGGGCCAGGTACAATGAGCAGTTCTTC

size: -
D: -
J: TRBJ2-1
V: TRBV28
CDR3: CASRSSRGDNEQFF
DNA: TGTGCCAGCAGGTCCTCGCGGGGAGACAATGAGCAGTTCTTC

size: -
D: TRBD1
J: TRBJ1-2
V: TRBV5-1
CDR3: CASSLAGQADYGYTF
DNA: TGCGCCAGCAGCTTGGCGGGACAGGCTGACTATGGCTACACCTTC

size: -
D: TRBD2
J: TRBJ2-1
V: TRBV29-1
CDR3: CSVEHGGAYYNEQFF
DNA: TGCAGCGTTGAACACGGGGGGGCGTATTACAATGAGCAGTTCTTC

size: -
D: -
J: TRBJ1-2
V: TRBV9
CDR3: CASSVTPGVAYGYTF
DNA: TGTGCCAGCAGCGTCACTCCGGGAGTAGCCTATGGCTACACCTTC

size: -
D: -
J: TRBJ2-1
V: TRBV12-3/TRBV12-4
CDR3: CASRLTPGNEQFF
DNA: TGTGCCAGCAGATTGACGCCGGGCAATGAGCAGTTCTTC

size: -
D: TRBD1
J: TRBJ1-4
V: TRBV28
CDR3: CATRGTAYVGGNEKLFF
DNA: TGTGCCACCCGGGGGACAGCGTATGTTGGGGGAAATGAAAAACTGTTTTTT

size: -
D: TRBD1
J: TRBJ1-2
V: TRBV5-4
CDR3: CASSPQIGTGYGYTF
DNA: TGTGCCAGCAGCCCCCAGATCGGGACAGGGTATGGCTACACCTTC

size: -
D: TRBD2
J: TRBJ2-3
V: TRBV5-6
CDR3: CASSLALAAGTDTQYF
DNA: TGTGCCAGCAGCTTGGCCCTAGCGGCGGGCACAGATACGCAGTATTTT

size: -
D: TRBD2
J: TRBJ2-7
V: TRBV27
CDR3: CASSSALSSGRSYEQYF
DNA: TGTGCCAGCAGTTCCGCCCTTTCTAGCGGGAGGTCCTACGAGCAGTACTTC

size: -
D: TRBD1
J: TRBJ1-2
V: TRBV5-1
CDR3: CASSDPKQGAYYGYTF
DNA: TGCGCCAGCAGTGACCCAAAACAGGGGGCATACTATGGCTACACCTTC

size: few
D: TRBD2
J: TRBJ2-2
V: TRBV6-2/TRBV6-3
CDR3: CASSRAGAYTGELFF
DNA: TGTGCCAGCAGCCGAGCGGGGGCCTACACCGGGGAGCTGTTTTTT

size: -
D: -
J: TRBJ2-1
V: TRBV6-5
CDR3: CASSPAGYNEQFF
DNA: TGTGCCAGCAGCCCCGCAGGGTACAATGAGCAGTTCTTC

size: -
D: -
J: TRBJ1-5
V: TRBV12-3/TRBV12-4
CDR3: CASSLFGDQPQHF
DNA: TGTGCCAGCAGTTTATTCGGGGATCAGCCCCAGCATTTT

size: -
D: -
J: TRBJ2-5
V: TRBV2
CDR3: CASSEERHWYQETQYF
DNA: TGTGCCAGCAGTGAAGAGCGGCACTGGTACCAAGAGACCCAGTACTTC

size: -
D: -
J: TRBJ1-4
V: TRBV7-2
CDR3: CASSLTRAELFF
DNA: TGTGCCAGCAGCTTAACTAGGGCAGAACTGTTTTTT

size: -
D: -
J: TRBJ1-2
V: TRBV23-1
CDR3: CASSLSGRNYGYTF
DNA: TGCGCCAGCAGTCTAAGTGGGAGAAACTATGGCTACACCTTC

size: -
D: TRBD2
J: TRBJ2-2
V: TRBV19
CDR3: CASRVNSGSGGELFF
DNA: TGTGCCAGCAGAGTTAATAGCGGGAGTGGCGGGGAGCTGTTTTTT

size: -
D: TRBD1
J: TRBJ2-1
V: TRBV24-1
CDR3: CATSRDRGSYNEQFF
DNA: TGTGCCACCAGTCGTGACAGGGGCTCCTACAATGAGCAGTTCTTC

size: -
D: TRBD1
J: TRBJ1-3
V: TRBV4-1
CDR3: CASSQRGGQGGHTIYF
DNA: TGCGCCAGCAGCCAACGTGGGGGACAGGGGGGACACACCATATATTTT

size: -
D: TRBD1
J: TRBJ2-2
V: TRBV5-1
CDR3: CASSFLSGGNTGELFF
DNA: TGCGCCAGCAGCTTCCTATCAGGGGGGAACACCGGGGAGCTGTTTTTT

size: -
D: TRBD1
J: TRBJ1-4
V: TRBV10-3
CDR3: CAISGTGREKLFF
DNA: TGTGCCATCAGCGGGACAGGGAGGGAAAAACTGTTTTTT

size: -
D: TRBD1
J: TRBJ1-4
V: TRBV28
CDR3: CASSLPLQGEEKLFF
DNA: TGTGCCAGCAGCTTACCCTTACAGGGGGAAGAAAAACTGTTTTTT

size: -
D: -
J: TRBJ2-3
V: TRBV10-3
CDR3: CAISESMFSSRADTQYF
DNA: TGTGCCATCAGTGAGTCGATGTTCAGTTCCCGGGCAGATACGCAGTATTTT

size: -
D: TRBD1
J: TRBJ1-1
V: TRBV7-6
CDR3: CASSPYRGGDTEAFF
DNA: TGTGCCAGCAGCCCATACAGGGGTGGGGACACTGAAGCTTTCTTT

size: -
D: TRBD2
J: TRBJ2-7
V: TRBV28
CDR3: CASSSLAGGVRSEQYF
DNA: TGTGCCAGCAGCTCTCTAGCGGGAGGGGTTCGCAGCGAGCAGTACTTC

size: -
D: TRBD1
J: TRBJ2-4
V: TRBV19
CDR3: CASSIVIRQGAKNIQYF
DNA: TGTGCCAGTAGTATAGTCATCAGGCAGGGGGCGAAAAACATTCAGTACTTC

size: -
D: -
J: TRBJ1-2
V: TRBV2
CDR3: CASSGPSHEYYGYTF
DNA: TGTGCCAGCAGTGGTCCTAGTCACGAGTACTATGGCTACACCTTC

size: -
D: TRBD2
J: TRBJ2-1
V: TRBV29-1
CDR3: CSVEDTGLAGVSYNEQFF
DNA: TGCAGCGTTGAAGATACGGGTCTAGCGGGAGTGTCCTACAATGAGCAGTTCTTC